This entry features one TCR beta chain sequence. Antigen: not known. V lost 5 bases and J lost 4; bases outside the gene matches: 12. Per germline, CDR1 LNHDA and CDR2 SQIVND (reference sequence). The CDR3 has 17 amino acids. Sequencing was performed with immunoSEQ multiplex PCR; in TCRdb, only in-frame clones are kept and a portion is missing. The sample contains about 15,000 clones, approximately 80% of which appear only once. This sample stems from a study of T cell repertoires in ileal Crohn's disease. Study information: Operated complications were stricturing disease (61%) and penetrating disease (around 39%). Findings of the study overall: Every patient over 26.8% clonality showed endoscopic recurrence. Compared with non-smokers, active smokers at surgery showed more clonal expansions.

The source of this sequence is an adult with Crohn's disease. Sample: ileal tissue. The chain employs TRBV19 and TRBJ1-5; 9 bases map to TRBD1. DNA of the CDR3: TGTGCCAGTAGTTCACAACCGCGGGACAGGGCGAATCAGCCCCAGCATTTT. This translates into CASSSQPRDRANQPQHF.